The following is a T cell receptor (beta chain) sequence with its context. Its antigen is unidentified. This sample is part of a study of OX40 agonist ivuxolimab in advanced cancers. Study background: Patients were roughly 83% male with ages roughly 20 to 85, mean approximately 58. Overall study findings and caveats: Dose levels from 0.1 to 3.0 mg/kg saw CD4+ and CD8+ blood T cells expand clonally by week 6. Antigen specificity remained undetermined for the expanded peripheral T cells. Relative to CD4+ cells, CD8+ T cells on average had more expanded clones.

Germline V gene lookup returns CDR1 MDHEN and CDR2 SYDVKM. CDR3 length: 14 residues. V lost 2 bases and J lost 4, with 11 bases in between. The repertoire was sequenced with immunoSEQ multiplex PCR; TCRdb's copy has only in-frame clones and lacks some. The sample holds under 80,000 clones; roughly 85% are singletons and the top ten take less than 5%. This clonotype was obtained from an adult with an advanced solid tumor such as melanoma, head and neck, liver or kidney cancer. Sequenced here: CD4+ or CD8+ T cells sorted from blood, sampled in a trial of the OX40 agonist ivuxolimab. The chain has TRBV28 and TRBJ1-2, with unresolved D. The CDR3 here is CASSLPGLGYGYTF. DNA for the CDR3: TGTGCCAGCAGTTTACCGGGCCTAGGCTATGGCTACACCTTC.